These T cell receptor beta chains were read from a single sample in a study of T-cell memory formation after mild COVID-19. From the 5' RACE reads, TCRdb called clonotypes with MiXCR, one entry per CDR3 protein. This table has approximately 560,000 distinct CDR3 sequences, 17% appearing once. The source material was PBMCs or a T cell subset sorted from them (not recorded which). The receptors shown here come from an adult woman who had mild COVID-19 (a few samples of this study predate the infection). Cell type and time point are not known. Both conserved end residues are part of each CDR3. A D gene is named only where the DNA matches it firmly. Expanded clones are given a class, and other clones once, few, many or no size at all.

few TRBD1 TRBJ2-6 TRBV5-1 TGCGCCAGCAGCTTGGGCCGGGACAGGGTTCTCTCTGGGGCCAACGTCCTGACTTTC CASSLGRDRVLSGANVLTF
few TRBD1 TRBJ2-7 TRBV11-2 TGTGCCAGCAGCTTAGGGGGACAGGGATGGACCTACGAGCAGTACTTC CASSLGGQGWTYEQYF
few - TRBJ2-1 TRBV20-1 TGCAGTGCTGGCAGCGACGAGCCTCCCTACAATGAGCAGTTCTTC CSAGSDEPPYNEQFF
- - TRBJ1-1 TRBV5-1 TGCGCCAGCACCCTTCCGGGCTCCGGGGGGTACGGAGAAGCTTTCTTT CASTLPGSGGYGEAFF
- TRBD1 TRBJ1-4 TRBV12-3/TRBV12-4 TGTGCCAGCAGTTTTCGACAGGGTTCTGAAAAACTGTTTTTT CASSFRQGSEKLFF
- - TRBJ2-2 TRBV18 TGTGCCAGCTCACCACCGGGGTCGAACACCGGGGAGCTGTTTTTT CASSPPGSNTGELFF
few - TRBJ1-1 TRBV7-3 TGTGCCAGCAGCTTAACGGGGGATGGTGAAGCTTTCTTT CASSLTGDGEAFF
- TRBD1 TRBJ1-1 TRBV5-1 TGCGCCAGCAGCCCCCCGAGACAGGGGGCTTTAGTGAACACTGAAGCTTTCTTT CASSPPRQGALVNTEAFF
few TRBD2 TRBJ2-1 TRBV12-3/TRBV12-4 TGTGCCAGCAGCCACGGACTAGCGGCTAAGGGTGAGCAGTTCTTC CASSHGLAAKGEQFF
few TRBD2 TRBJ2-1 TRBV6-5 TGTGCCAGCAGCCTGAGCCGGGGGGTACCTTACAATGAGCAGTTCTTC CASSLSRGVPYNEQFF
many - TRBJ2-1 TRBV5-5 TGTGCCAGCAGCGCTTCCCCCTTATCCCTGAGCTCCTACAATGAGCAGTTCTTC CASSASPLSLSSYNEQFF
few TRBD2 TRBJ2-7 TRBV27 TGTGCCAGCAGTCAACCAGGTCGCGGGGGGTCCGGCGAGCAGTACTTC CASSQPGRGGSGEQYF
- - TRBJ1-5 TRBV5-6 TGTGCCAGCAGTCCAACGGGGAGTCGCAAGCCCCAGCATTTT CASSPTGSRKPQHF
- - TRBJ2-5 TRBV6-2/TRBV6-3 TGTGCCAGCAGTGACCTGGGACGACTGGATACCCAGTACTTC CASSDLGRLDTQYF
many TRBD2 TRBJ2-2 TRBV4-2 TGTGCCAGCAGCCAAGGCTTACTAGCGGCCGGGGAGCTGTTTTTT CASSQGLLAAGELFF
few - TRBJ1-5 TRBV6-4 TGTGCCAGCAGTGACTCGAGTGGTCAGCCCCAGCATTTT CASSDSSGQPQHF
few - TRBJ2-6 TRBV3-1 TGTGCCAGCAGCCCGAGGACCGGGGCCAACGTCCTGACTTTC CASSPRTGANVLTF
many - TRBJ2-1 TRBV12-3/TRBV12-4 TGTGCCAGCCAGGCACCGGTGGGCAATGAGCAGTTCTTC CASQAPVGNEQFF
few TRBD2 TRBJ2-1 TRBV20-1 TGCAGTGCTAGAGATCAAGGCGGGAGGGCTGGCGATGAGCAGTTCTTC CSARDQGGRAGDEQFF
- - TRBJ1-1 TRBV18 TGTGCCAGCTCACCTGACAGCGAACTTGAAGCTTTCTTT CASSPDSELEAFF
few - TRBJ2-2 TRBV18 TGTGCCAGCTCACCCCTCCCCGGGACCTTGAACACCGGGGAGCTGTTTTTT CASSPLPGTLNTGELFF
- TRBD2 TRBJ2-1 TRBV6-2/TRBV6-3 TGTGCCAGCCGATTTAGCGGGAGCCCCAATGAGCAGTTCTTC CASRFSGSPNEQFF
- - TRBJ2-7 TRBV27 TGTGCCAGCTCTCCGGCGCTGGTATCCTACGAGCAGTACTTC CASSPALVSYEQYF
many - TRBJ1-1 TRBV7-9 TGTGCCAGCACCGTACAGGGAAACATGAACACTGAAGCTTTCTTT CASTVQGNMNTEAFF
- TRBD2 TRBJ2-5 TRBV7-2 TGTGCCAGCAGCCTGTGGAGCGGGAGGGAGGGAGAGACCCAGTACTTC CASSLWSGREGETQYF
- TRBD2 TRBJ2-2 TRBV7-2 TGTGCCAGCAGCTTAGGGGAGGGCTTGAACACCGGGGAGCTGTTTTTT CASSLGEGLNTGELFF